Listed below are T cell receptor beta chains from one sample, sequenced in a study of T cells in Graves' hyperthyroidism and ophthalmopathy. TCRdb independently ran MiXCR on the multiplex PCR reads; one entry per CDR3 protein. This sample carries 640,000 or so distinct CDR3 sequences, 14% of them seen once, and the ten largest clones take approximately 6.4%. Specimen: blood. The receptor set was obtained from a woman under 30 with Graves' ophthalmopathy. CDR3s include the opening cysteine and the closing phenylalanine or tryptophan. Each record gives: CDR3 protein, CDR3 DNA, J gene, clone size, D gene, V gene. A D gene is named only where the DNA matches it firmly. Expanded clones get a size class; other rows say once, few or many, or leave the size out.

CASSIQRGSYEQYF | TGTGCCAGTAGTATCCAGCGGGGTTCCTACGAGCAGTACTTC | TRBJ2-7 | NA | TRBD2 | TRBV19
CATSDSEGASLGQYF | TGTGCCACCAGTGATTCAGAAGGGGCTAGCCTGGGGCAGTACTTC | TRBJ2-7 | few | NA | TRBV24-1
CAWSKATDTQYF | TGTGCCTGGAGTAAGGCCACAGATACGCAGTATTTT | TRBJ2-3 | NA | NA | TRBV30
CAFYSTGGKETQYF | TGTGCCTTCTACTCGACAGGGGGAAAAGAGACCCAGTACTTC | TRBJ2-5 | many | TRBD1 | TRBV30
CASSQTRQDGFSYEQYF | TGTGCCAGCAGCCAAACCCGACAGGATGGTTTCTCCTACGAGCAGTACTTC | TRBJ2-7 | few | NA | TRBV4-2
CSVAGGTNEKLFF | TGCAGCGTGGCAGGGGGAACTAATGAAAAACTGTTTTTT | TRBJ1-4 | NA | TRBD1 | TRBV29-1
CASSIGGTSGSTDTQYF | TGTGCCAGTAGTATAGGGGGGACTAGCGGTAGCACAGATACGCAGTATTTT | TRBJ2-3 | NA | TRBD2 | TRBV19
CASSQTRSGGNEQFF | TGTGCCAGCTCACAAACTAGATCCGGTGGCAATGAGCAGTTCTTC | TRBJ2-1 | many | NA | TRBV18
CASSLTWTGAYEQYF | TGTGCCAGCAGCCTGACTTGGACAGGGGCCTACGAGCAGTACTTC | TRBJ2-7 | few | TRBD1 | TRBV27
CSAKGLAGSYEQYF | TGCAGTGCTAAGGGACTAGCGGGCTCCTACGAGCAGTACTTC | TRBJ2-7 | many | TRBD2 | TRBV20-1
CASRDAGTGGPTATNEKLFF | TGTGCCAGCAGAGATGCTGGGACAGGGGGCCCCACCGCAACTAATGAAAAACTGTTTTTT | TRBJ1-4 | many | TRBD1 | TRBV12-3/TRBV12-4
CASSEAFFSGRPNYEQYF | TGTGCCAGCAGTGAAGCCTTCTTTAGCGGGAGACCCAATTACGAGCAGTACTTC | TRBJ2-7 | many | TRBD2 | TRBV6-1
CSATKRREDEQFF | TGCAGTGCTACAAAACGCAGGGAGGATGAGCAGTTCTTC | TRBJ2-1 | few | NA | TRBV20-1
CSARVPGLGYTGELFF | TGCAGTGCTAGAGTTCCGGGACTCGGTTACACCGGGGAGCTGTTTTTT | TRBJ2-2 | NA | NA | TRBV20-1
CASRLYLGSDTQYF | TGTGCCAGTCGGCTCTACCTCGGGTCAGATACGCAGTATTTT | TRBJ2-3 | few | NA | TRBV19
CASSFGKMNTEAFF | TGTGCCAGCAGTTTCGGGAAAATGAACACTGAAGCTTTCTTT | TRBJ1-1 | many | NA | TRBV6-1
CSARSGTGGQDTQYF | TGCAGTGCTAGATCCGGGACAGGGGGCCAAGATACGCAGTATTTT | TRBJ2-3 | many | TRBD1 | TRBV20-1
CASSLGLAGDLTGELFF | TGTGCCAGCAGCCTAGGACTAGCGGGAGACCTCACCGGGGAGCTGTTTTTT | TRBJ2-2 | NA | TRBD2 | TRBV5-5